This is a list of T cell receptor beta chains from one sample in a study of cytomegalovirus exposure and HLA in healthy donors. Data came from immunoSEQ multiplex PCR; TCRdb stores just in-frame clones and leaves some out. The repertoire holds 180,000 or so clones, with about 77% as singletons. Sequencing was performed on PBMCs. Source of these receptors: a female donor in good health and CMV-seronegative. Both conserved end residues are part of each CDR3. D genes are given only for firm matches. The size of a clone is reported for some rows only, either as once, few or many, or as a class for expanded clones.

v_gene	d_gene	abundance	j_gene	CDR3aa	CDR3nt
TRBV5-1	TRBD1	.	TRBJ1-1	CASSLVQGAGEAFF	TGCGCCAGCAGCTTGGTACAGGGGGCAGGTGAAGCTTTCTTT
TRBV21-1	.	.	TRBJ1-6	CASSKDRFYNSPLHF	TGTGCCAGCAGCAAAGACAGGTTCTATAATTCACCCCTCCACTTT
TRBV19	TRBD2	.	TRBJ2-2	CASEGLRGRNTGELFF	TGTGCCAGTGAGGGACTAAGGGGCCGGAACACCGGGGAGCTGTTTTTT
TRBV7-9	.	.	TRBJ1-2	CASSSGGAYGYTF	TGTGCCAGCAGCTCAGGAGGGGCCTATGGCTACACCTTC
TRBV7-2	.	.	TRBJ2-2	CASSVAEGGELFF	TGTGCCAGCAGCGTAGCGGAGGGCGGGGAGCTGTTTTTT
TRBV2	.	once	TRBJ1-1	CASSEAQGGRAFF	TGTGCCAGCAGTGAAGCGCAGGGAGGCCGGGCTTTCTTT
TRBV5-1	TRBD1	.	TRBJ2-2	CASSLGGQGNTGELFF	TGCGCCAGCAGCTTGGGCGGACAGGGGAACACCGGGGAGCTGTTTTTT
TRBV7-9	.	.	TRBJ2-3	CASSFEGLAHTDTQYF	TGTGCCAGCAGCTTTGAGGGCCTAGCTCACACAGATACGCAGTATTTT
TRBV2	.	.	TRBJ1-2	CASTPQGPYGYTF	TGTGCCAGCACGCCACAGGGACCCTATGGCTACACCTTC
TRBV9	.	once	TRBJ2-2	CASSVDSLGELFF	TGTGCCAGCAGCGTAGATAGCCTCGGGGAGCTGTTTTTT
TRBV7-6	TRBD2	.	TRBJ2-2	CASSGGGDYTGELFF	TGTGCCAGCAGCGGTGGGGGGGACTATACCGGGGAGCTGTTTTTT
TRBV6-5	TRBD2	.	TRBJ2-5	CASRLQRGIQETQYF	TGTGCCAGCCGTCTCCAGCGGGGGATCCAAGAGACCCAGTACTTC
TRBV7-3	TRBD2	.	TRBJ2-3	CASSLTGLGTDTQYF	TGTGCCAGCAGCTTAACCGGACTAGGCACAGATACGCAGTATTTT
TRBV5-4	TRBD2	.	TRBJ2-7	CASSFASGGGYEQYF	TGTGCCAGCAGCTTTGCGAGCGGGGGGGGGTACGAGCAGTACTTC